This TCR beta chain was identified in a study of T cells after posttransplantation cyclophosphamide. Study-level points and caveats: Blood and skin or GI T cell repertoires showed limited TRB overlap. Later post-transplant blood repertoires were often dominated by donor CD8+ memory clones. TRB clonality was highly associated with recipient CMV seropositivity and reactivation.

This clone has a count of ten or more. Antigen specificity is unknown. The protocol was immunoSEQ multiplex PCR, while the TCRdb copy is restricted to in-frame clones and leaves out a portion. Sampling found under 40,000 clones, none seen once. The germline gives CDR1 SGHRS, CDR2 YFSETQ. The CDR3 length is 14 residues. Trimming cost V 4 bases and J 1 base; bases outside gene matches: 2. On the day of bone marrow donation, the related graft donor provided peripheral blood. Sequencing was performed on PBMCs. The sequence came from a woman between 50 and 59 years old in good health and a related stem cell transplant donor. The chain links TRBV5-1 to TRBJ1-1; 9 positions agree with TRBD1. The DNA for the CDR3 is TGCGCCAGCAGCCGGGACAGGGCGAACACTGAAGCTTTCTTT. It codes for CASSRDRANTEAFF.